This passage covers 16 T cell receptor beta chains from one sample sequenced in a study of blood T cell repertoires in COVID-19. Profiled with immunoSEQ multiplex PCR; TCRdb holds only in-frame clones, not every one. The sample lists about 51,000 clones, about 86% occurring once. Specimen: peripheral blood. These receptors came from a man aged 80 or over with active COVID-19.

This rearrangement joins TRBV30 to TRBJ2-1, with TRBD1 identical over 10 bases. This CDR3 contains 15 residues. V lost 2 bases and J lost 2; bases outside the gene matches: 3. Germline V gene data show CDR1 as GTSNPN and CDR2 as SVGIG (reference sequence). CDR3 residues: CAWSRDRGPYNEQFF. DNA of the CDR3: TGTGCCTGGAGTCGGGACAGGGGACCCTACAATGAGCAGTTCTTC.

A few counts support this clone. V usage is TRBV9 and J usage is TRBJ2-5, with 9 bases identical to TRBD2. With V trimmed by 4 bases and J by 5 bases, 9 bases remained unmatched. The CDR3 spans 15 residues. The germline gives CDR1 SGDLS, CDR2 YYNGEE. This CDR3 reads CASSQIAGVGETQYF. CDR3 nucleotide sequence: TGTGCCAGCAGCCAGATAGCGGGAGTGGGGGAGACCCAGTACTTC.

The rearrangement uses TRBV2 and TRBJ2-1, with D possibly matching TRBD2 (5 bases). V lost 8 bases, J lost 6 bases, and 14 bases lay in between. The CDR3 length is 13 residues. Germline loops: CDR1 SNHLY, CDR2 FYNNEI. The CDR3 is CASGVVEGNEQFF. Here the CDR3 DNA reads TGTGCCAGCGGGGTGGTCGAGGGCAATGAGCAGTTCTTC.

The chain recombines TRBV6-5 with TRBJ2-5, with D maybe TRBD2 (6 bases). CDR1 is MNHEY, CDR2 SVGAGI, per germline. The CDR3 totals 14 residues. Trimming removed 6 bases from V and 4 bases from J, with 15 bases in between. CDR3 bases: TGTGCCAGCAGCCCCCTTAGCGGTGGAGAGACCCAGTACTTC. Its protein is CASSPLSGGETQYF.

V usage is TRBV6-5 and J usage is TRBJ1-5; D perhaps matches TRBD1 (6 bases). This CDR3 is built from 14 residues. Germline V gene sequence: CDR1 MNHEY, CDR2 SVGAGI. V was shortened by 10 bases and J by 9 bases, with 22 bases between the two germline ends. CDR3 protein: CATPTRQGFGPQHF. CDR3 nucleotides: TGTGCCACCCCGACGAGGCAGGGGTTTGGGCCCCAGCATTTT.

This CDR3 reads CASSFAGLAYNEQFF. CDR3 nucleotide sequence: TGTGCCAGCAGTTTCGCAGGACTAGCCTACAATGAGCAGTTCTTC. The genes are TRBV27 and TRBJ2-1; 7 nucleotides agree with TRBD2. Losses at the gene ends were 3 bases for V and 2 bases for J; bases not matched to a gene: 4. In germline, CDR1 is MNHEY, CDR2 SMNVEV (reference sequence). This CDR3 comprises 15 residues.

V gene TRBV7-2 combines with J gene TRBJ2-1; 10 bases line up with TRBD2. Germline CDR1 reads SGHTA; CDR2 reads FQGNSA. The CDR3 is made up of 16 amino acids. V lost 1 base, J lost 6 bases, and 6 bases stayed unmatched. The CDR3 bases are TGTGCCAGCAGCTTAGGCAGCGGGAGGGTAGTCAATGAGCAGTTCTTC. Its protein is CASSLGSGRVVNEQFF.

This chain uses TRBV7-9 with TRBJ2-1, with 9 positions matching TRBD2. J gave up 5 bases and V 5 bases, and 7 bases lay outside the gene matches. Germline V CDR1 and CDR2: SEHNR, FQNEAQ (reference sequence). CDR3 length: 15 residues. CDR3 sequence: CASSVELAGDNEQFF. The CDR3 DNA sequence: TGTGCCAGCAGCGTCGAACTAGCGGGTGACAATGAGCAGTTCTTC. The entire variable domain, with the rest obtained from reference TRBV7-9 and TRBJ2-1, is as follows: DTGVSQNPRHKITKRGQNVTFRCDPISEHNRLYWYRQTLGQGPEFLTYFQNEAQLEKSRLLSDRFSAERPKGSFSTLEIQRTEQGDSAMYLCASSVELAGDNEQFFGPGTRLTVL.

The CDR3 here is CASSPARSPYEQYF. CDR3 in DNA: TGTGCCAGCAGCCCCGCCCGGTCCCCGTACGAGCAGTACTTC. The genes are TRBV14 and TRBJ2-7; D gene ambiguous. The CDR3 has 14 residues. V lost 4 bases and J lost 4, with 14 bases in between. The V gene's germline CDR1 is SGHDN and CDR2 FVKESK.

The rearrangement joins TRBV5-8 to TRBJ2-5; the match to TRBD1 covers 10 bases. The V and J ends lost 5 bases and 6 bases, in that order; junction bases with no gene match: 4. CDR1 and CDR2 from the germline V gene are SGHTS and YDEGEE. The CDR3 totals 13 residues. CDR3 amino acids: CASSYDRGQTQYF. CDR3 coding DNA: TGTGCCAGCAGTTATGACAGGGGGCAGACCCAGTACTTC.

This chain connects TRBV18 to TRBJ1-1, with 12 bases identical to TRBD1. Germline V gene data show CDR1 as KGHSH and CDR2 as LQKENI. V shed 4 bases, J shed 8 bases, and the junction held 14 bases outside the gene matches. The CDR3 covers 17 residues. CDR3 protein: CASSRDIGGTGGPEAFF. CDR3 DNA: TGTGCCAGCTCACGGGATATCGGCGGGACAGGGGGCCCGGAAGCTTTCTTT.

The chain links TRBV20-1 to TRBJ2-7; a weak D match, TRBD2 (8 bases). The CDR3 runs to 15 residues. The germline CDR1 and CDR2 sequences are DFQATT and SNEGSKA (reference sequence). With 3 bases removed from V and 3 bases from J, the gap between germline ends came to 18 bases. CDR3 nucleotides: TGCAGTGCTAGTGGGGACAGCGGGAGTGTCTACGAGCAGTACTTC. Translated: CSASGDSGSVYEQYF.

V gene TRBV9 combines with J gene TRBJ2-1, with TRBD2 matching over 7 bases. The germline gives CDR1 SGDLS, CDR2 YYNGEE. With 0 bases clipped from V and 10 bases from J, the junction kept 4 bases outside the gene matches. The CDR3 covers 13 residues. The CDR3: CASSVGGSGEQFF. The DNA of the CDR3 is TGTGCCAGCAGCGTAGGAGGTAGCGGGGAGCAGTTCTTC.

This chain links TRBV5-8 with TRBJ2-4; the D gene is possibly TRBD1 (6 bases). Germline V gene data show CDR1 as SGHTS and CDR2 as YDEGEE. This CDR3 comprises 17 residues. Trimming stripped 3 bases from V and 0 bases from J, with 16 bases between. CDR3 sequence: CASSSWVTGLAKNIQYF. The CDR3 coding sequence is TGTGCCAGCAGCTCCTGGGTGACAGGTCTAGCCAAAAACATTCAGTACTTC.

The chain couples TRBV19 to TRBJ2-2; tentative D call: TRBD1 (6 bases). The germline V gene has CDR1 LNHDA and CDR2 SQIVND (reference sequence). The V gene lost 5 bases and the J gene lost 3 bases, with 16 bases spanning the gap. The CDR3 length is 16 residues. Here the CDR3 DNA reads TGTGCCAGTAGTCCCCCACAGGGTTTGGACACCGGGGAGCTGTTTTTT. Translated: CASSPPQGLDTGELFF.

The chain combines TRBV5-1 with TRBJ2-5; TRBD2 agrees at 13 bases. The CDR3 has 17 amino acids. Trimming cost V 3 bases and J 5 bases; bases outside gene matches: 10. The germline CDR1 and CDR2 sequences are SGHRS and YFSETQ. The CDR3 coding sequence is TGCGCCAGCAGCTCCAGAGGACTAGCGGGAGCTGTTGAGACCCAGTACTTC. Encoded protein: CASSSRGLAGAVETQYF. The full variable domain, rest sourced from reference TRBV5-1 and TRBJ2-5, is KAGVTQTPRYLIKTRGQQVTLSCSPISGHRSVSWYQQTPGQGLQFLFEYFSETQRNKGNFPGRFSGRQFSNSRSEMNVSTLELGDSALYLCASSSRGLAGAVETQYFGPGTRLLVL.